Each of the 21 T cell receptor beta chains below was sequenced from the same sample in a study of technical replicates of blood from a few donors. Using immunoSEQ multiplex PCR, the repertoire was profiled, and TCRdb retains in-frame clones only, with some absent. The data contain 85,000 to 95,000 clones, 90% to 96% of them singletons. The specimen was T cells isolated from PBMCs. All receptors come from a human donor in good health.

The chain uses TRBV7-9 and TRBJ2-7; tentative D call: TRBD1 (5 bases). The CDR3 sequence is 12 residues long. Looked up from germline, CDR1 is SEHNR and CDR2 is FQNEAQ (reference sequence). Trimming pared 0 bases from V and 7 bases from J, leaving 7 bases between. CDR3 residues: CASSLAPGEQYF. DNA of the CDR3: TGTGCCAGCAGCTTAGCTCCAGGGGAGCAGTACTTC.

This sequence joins TRBV29-1 and TRBJ2-7; 9 bases match TRBD1. V trimming: 4 bases; J trimming: 6 bases; junction bases outside the gene matches: 7. The CDR3 sequence is 13 residues long. The V gene's germline CDR1 is SQVTM and CDR2 ANQGSEA. Here the CDR3 reads CSVGGQGVFEQYF. DNA of the CDR3: TGCAGCGTTGGGGGACAGGGAGTATTCGAGCAGTACTTC.

The sample holds one count of this clone. V is TRBV9 and J is TRBJ2-3, with TRBD2 identical over 8 bases. The V gene end was trimmed by 2 bases and the J gene end by 6 bases; junction bases not matched to a gene: 5. The CDR3 spans 14 residues. Germline-derived CDR1 and CDR2 are SGDLS and YYNGEE. The CDR3 reads CASSVGGRLDTQYF. Here the CDR3 DNA reads TGTGCCAGCAGCGTCGGCGGGAGGCTGGATACGCAGTATTTT.

As for this clone: This specimen includes other DNA sequences encoding the same CDR3. The chain combines TRBV27 with TRBJ2-7; 9 positions agree with TRBD1. Germline V gene data show CDR1 as MNHEY and CDR2 as SMNVEV (reference sequence). With 4 bases clipped from V and 1 base from J, the junction kept 2 bases outside the gene matches. The CDR3 runs to 14 residues. The CDR3 loop is CASSYGQGSYEQYF. CDR3 DNA: TGTGCCAGCAGTTATGGACAGGGGTCCTACGAGCAGTACTTC.

V usage is TRBV19 and J usage is TRBJ2-1; D unclear. This CDR3 contains 14 residues. Germline-derived CDR1 and CDR2 are LNHDA and SQIVND (reference sequence). V was shortened by 2 bases and J by 0 bases, with 5 bases between the two germline ends. The CDR3 sequence: CASSISSSYNEQFF. As DNA, the CDR3 is TGTGCCAGTAGTATATCTAGCTCCTACAATGAGCAGTTCTTC. The complete variable domain, with remaining parts taken from reference TRBV19 and TRBJ2-1, reads DGGITQSPKYLFRKEGQNVTLSCEQNLNHDAMYWYRQDPGQGLRLIYYSQIVNDFQKGDIAEGYSVSREKKESFPLTVTSAQKNPTAFYLCASSISSSYNEQFFGPGTRLTVL.

The V and J genes are TRBV10-2 and TRBJ2-7; D unresolved. The ends were cut back, 3 bases at V and 1 base at J, with 7 bases in the middle. The CDR3 extends over 13 amino acids. Germline CDR1 reads WSHSY; CDR2 reads SAAADI. The CDR3 DNA reads TGCGCCAGCAGTGATGGCCATTCCTACGAGCAGTACTTC. Translation gives CASSDGHSYEQYF.

The J gene is TRBJ1-4, the V gene TRBV9, with 7 positions matching TRBD1. The CDR3 is made up of 15 amino acids. The V gene's germline CDR1 is SGDLS and CDR2 YYNGEE. The junction had 3 bases not matched to a gene; V was cut back by 4 bases and J by 0 bases. The CDR3 protein is CASSYQGATNEKLFF. The DNA for the CDR3 is TGTGCCAGCAGCTACCAGGGGGCAACTAATGAAAAACTGTTTTTT.

The rearrangement joins TRBV7-3 to TRBJ2-7; tentative D call: TRBD2 (6 bases). The CDR3 is 15 amino acids. Germline values: CDR1 SGHTA, CDR2 FQGTGA. Deletions cut 4 bases from V and 4 bases from J, with 17 bases between. CDR3 amino acids: CASSSPFIGRYEQYF. The CDR3 bases are TGTGCCAGCAGCTCGCCGTTTATAGGGAGGTACGAGCAGTACTTC. Full variable domain (missing parts from reference TRBV7-3 and TRBJ2-7): GAGVSQTPSNKVTEKGKYVELRCDPISGHTALYWYRQSLGQGPEFLIYFQGTGAADDSGLPNDRFFAVRPEGSVSTLKIQRTERGDSAVYLCASSSPFIGRYEQYFGPGTRLTVT.

This chain joins TRBV5-1 and TRBJ1-2; 8 nucleotides align to TRBD1. V trimming: 4 bases; J trimming: 3 bases; junction bases outside the gene matches: 14. CDR3 length: 17 residues. Germline CDR1 reads SGHRS; CDR2 reads YFSETQ. The CDR3 is CASSNSGLLQGDYGYTF. CDR3 nucleotides: TGCGCCAGCAGCAATTCCGGATTACTACAGGGGGACTATGGCTACACCTTC.

The rearrangement uses TRBV10-3 and TRBJ2-1, with a possible D match to TRBD2 (5 bases). The ends were cut back, 4 bases at V and 7 bases at J, with 11 bases in the middle. CDR1 is ENHRY and CDR2 is SYGVKD in the germline V gene. The CDR3 has 13 amino acids. The CDR3 loop is CAISAQEVNEQFF. The CDR3 DNA sequence: TGTGCCATCAGTGCTCAGGAGGTAAATGAGCAGTTCTTC.

The chain employs TRBV7-9 and TRBJ1-1; no firm D call. Trimming pared 5 bases from V and 0 bases from J, leaving 10 bases between. CDR1 and CDR2 from the germline V gene are SEHNR and FQNEAQ (reference sequence). The CDR3 is 14 residues long. Here the CDR3 DNA reads TGTGCCAGCAGCCCACATAATATGAACACTGAAGCTTTCTTT. Amino acid sequence: CASSPHNMNTEAFF. The variable domain in full, with the rest retrieved from reference TRBV7-9 and TRBJ1-1, is DTGVSQNPRHKITKRGQNVTFRCDPISEHNRLYWYRQTLGQGPEFLTYFQNEAQLEKSRLLSDRFSAERPKGSFSTLEIQRTEQGDSAMYLCASSPHNMNTEAFFGQGTRLTVV.

The genes are TRBV4-1 and TRBJ2-1; TRBD2 is a possible D gene (6 bases). CDR3 length: 21 amino acids. Trimming stripped 0 bases from V and 4 bases from J, with 28 bases between. Germline CDR1 and CDR2: MGHRA and YSYEKL. This chain's CDR3 is CASSQDLVVMAWRGLYNEQFF. The CDR3 nucleotides read TGCGCCAGCAGCCAAGATTTGGTGGTAATGGCATGGAGGGGTCTTTACAATGAGCAGTTCTTC.

V is TRBV5-4 and J is TRBJ2-2, with TRBD1 identical over 7 bases. The CDR3 loop spans 16 amino acids. The germline V gene has CDR1 SGHNT and CDR2 YYREEE (reference sequence). Unmatched junction bases numbered 5, after V lost 1 base and J lost 2 bases. This CDR3 is CASSLFRGRNTGELFF. The CDR3 DNA follows: TGTGCCAGCAGCTTGTTCAGGGGGAGAAACACCGGGGAGCTGTTTTTT.

The J gene is TRBJ1-2, the V gene TRBV6-5; D ambiguous. CDR3 length: 12 amino acids. The germline CDR1 and CDR2 sequences are MNHEY and SVGAGI. V was pared by 6 bases and J by 1 base, with 6 bases between. CDR3 amino acids: CASRSFNYGYTF. CDR3 nucleotides: TGTGCCAGCAGGTCTTTTAACTATGGCTACACCTTC.

The V and J genes are TRBV4-2 and TRBJ2-7; TRBD2 matches 8 bases. V dropped 0 bases and J dropped 3; count of bases not matched to a gene: 7. This CDR3 spans 16 amino acids. Per the germline V gene, CDR1 is LGHNA and CDR2 is YNFKEQ. CDR3 sequence: CASSQEDAGGIYEQYF. The CDR3 DNA follows: TGTGCCAGCAGCCAAGAGGACGCGGGAGGAATCTACGAGCAGTACTTC.

This sequence joins TRBV9 and TRBJ2-1, with a possible D match to TRBD1 (5 bases). This CDR3 comprises 13 residues. Trimming removed 1 base at V and 4 bases at J, with 6 bases between. The V gene's germline CDR1 is SGDLS and CDR2 YYNGEE. CDR3 sequence: CASSVTGYNEQFF. CDR3 DNA: TGTGCCAGCAGCGTAACAGGATACAATGAGCAGTTCTTC. Looking up the rest from reference TRBV9 and TRBJ2-1 gives the full variable domain: DSGVTQTPKHLITATGQRVTLRCSPRSGDLSVYWYQQSLDQGLQFLIQYYNGEERAKGNILERFSAQQFPDLHSELNLSSLELGDSALYFCASSVTGYNEQFFGPGTRLTVL.

The chain links TRBV27 to TRBJ2-3; D is ambiguous. This CDR3 is 15 amino acids long. The V gene lost 3 bases and the J gene lost 0 bases, with 10 bases spanning the gap. Germline CDR1 is MNHEY and CDR2 is SMNVEV (reference sequence). The CDR3 DNA is TGTGCCAGCAGTTTCAACACCCTTAGCACAGATACGCAGTATTTT. Translation gives CASSFNTLSTDTQYF.

V and J are TRBV9 and TRBJ1-2; tentatively, D is TRBD1 (5 bases). Germline CDR1 reads SGDLS; CDR2 reads YYNGEE. Trimming stripped 4 bases from V and 1 base from J, with 8 bases between. The CDR3 consists of 13 residues. CDR3 sequence reads: CASSFDSNYGYTF. DNA for the CDR3: TGTGCCAGCAGCTTTGACAGTAACTATGGCTACACCTTC. The whole variable domain, remainder taken from reference TRBV9 and TRBJ1-2, is DSGVTQTPKHLITATGQRVTLRCSPRSGDLSVYWYQQSLDQGLQFLIQYYNGEERAKGNILERFSAQQFPDLHSELNLSSLELGDSALYFCASSFDSNYGYTFGSGTRLTVV.

Here the CDR3 DNA reads TGCGCCAGCAGCTGGGGGACTAGCGGAAAAGAGACCCAGTACTTC. Protein sequence: CASSWGTSGKETQYF. The rearrangement joins TRBV5-1 to TRBJ2-5; the match to TRBD2 covers 11 bases. V was clipped by 3 bases and J by 3 bases; unmatched bases: 4. Germline V lookup: CDR1 SGHRS, CDR2 YFSETQ. This CDR3 spans 15 amino acids. The entire variable domain, with the rest obtained from reference TRBV5-1 and TRBJ2-5, is as follows: KAGVTQTPRYLIKTRGQQVTLSCSPISGHRSVSWYQQTPGQGLQFLFEYFSETQRNKGNFPGRFSGRQFSNSRSEMNVSTLELGDSALYLCASSWGTSGKETQYFGPGTRLLVL.

The chain recombines TRBV9 with TRBJ2-3; D may be TRBD2 (6 bases). This CDR3 is 14 amino acids long. Trimming stripped 0 bases from V and 4 bases from J, with 9 bases between. The V gene's germline CDR1 is SGDLS and CDR2 YYNGEE. The CDR3 here is CASSVAPSADTQYF. The CDR3 region has the DNA TGTGCCAGCAGCGTAGCTCCTAGCGCAGATACGCAGTATTTT.

This clone was seen just once. V and J are TRBV28 and TRBJ1-5; 7 nucleotides align to TRBD1. V dropped 3 bases and J dropped 7; count of bases not matched to a gene: 12. Germline V gene sequence: CDR1 MDHEN, CDR2 SYDVKM. This CDR3 comprises 16 residues. As DNA, the CDR3 is TGTGCCAGCAGTTTTAAGGCGGAGGGGGCGGGCCAGCCCCAGCATTTT. This gives the protein CASSFKAEGAGQPQHF.